This passage covers 27 T cell receptor beta chains from one sample sequenced in a study of read filtering for tumor transcriptome and immune sequencing. From 300 to 450 ng of RNA, a library with molecular barcoded alpha/delta and beta/gamma adaptors was made. TCRdb reanalysed the reads using MiXCR and keeps one entry per CDR3 protein. The sample lists 2,000 to 2,500 distinct CDR3 sequences; over 50% were seen once. Sequencing was carried out using a population of CD138-negative cells sorted from bone marrow. The receptors derive from a donor at least 40 years old with multiple myeloma. This table probably holds off-target reads from a library built for another chain.

This chain links TRBV7-3 with TRBJ2-2; 9 bases agree with TRBD1. This CDR3 is 14 amino acids long. The junction had 8 bases not matched to a gene; V was cut back by 7 bases and J by 8 bases. Germline assignment: CDR1 SGHTA and CDR2 FQGTGA. The CDR3: CASMSTGGRGELFF. The CDR3 coding sequence is TGTGCCAGCATGTCCACAGGGGGCAGGGGGGAGCTGTTTTTT.

The chain is built from TRBV27 and TRBJ2-3; TRBD1 might be the D (5 bases). The CDR3 length is 15 residues. V lost 2 bases to trimming and J lost 2 bases, with 11 bases between them. Germline V CDR1 and CDR2: MNHEY, SMNVEV (reference sequence). This CDR3 is CASSLQGIYTDTQYF. CDR3 DNA: TGTGCCAGCAGTTTACAGGGAATCTACACAGATACGCAGTATTTT.

The chain is built from TRBV21-1 and TRBJ2-2; the D segment call TRBD1 is taken from the table without a DNA check. TRBV21-1 is recorded as a pseudogene. The CDR3 is 15 amino acids. The CDR3 sequence: CASSTWTGLNGELFF. For the CDR3, the DNA is TGTGCCAGCAGCACCTGGACAGGGTTGAACGGGGAGCTGTTTTTT.

This chain uses TRBV4-1 with TRBJ2-1; 9 bases agree with TRBD2. This CDR3 has 15 residues. Germline CDR1 and CDR2: MGHRA and YSYEKL. The junction had 5 bases not matched to a gene; V was cut back by 1 base and J by 7 bases. CDR3 amino acids: CASSQVSSGVNEQFF. The CDR3 DNA is TGCGCCAGCAGCCAAGTGTCTAGCGGGGTTAATGAGCAGTTCTTC.

V and J are TRBV15 and TRBJ1-1; no reliable D call. Trimming removed 0 bases at V and 4 bases at J, with 6 bases between. CDR3 size: 13 residues. The germline V gene has CDR1 LNHNV and CDR2 YYDKDF (reference sequence). CDR3 residues: CATSRDWGTEAFF. The CDR3 coding sequence is TGTGCCACCAGCAGAGATTGGGGCACTGAAGCTTTCTTT.

The chain joins TRBV15 to TRBJ1-1, with 7 bases identical to TRBD1. The V gene's germline CDR1 is LNHNV and CDR2 YYDKDF (reference sequence). The CDR3 is 14 amino acids. The ends lost 5 bases at V and 4 bases at J; junction bases unmatched: 7. CDR3: CATSYRQGLTEAFF. The CDR3 DNA reads as TGTGCCACCAGCTACCGACAGGGTCTCACTGAAGCTTTCTTT.

This clonotype came up a few times. CDR3 protein: CASSEKMAGEQFF. Written as DNA, the CDR3 is TGTGCCAGCAGTGAAAAGATGGCGGGTGAGCAGTTCTTC. The V call is TRBV6-2 or TRBV6-3, the J call TRBJ2-1, with a tentative D call TRBD2 (5 bases). Germline V gene lookup returns CDR1 MNHEY and CDR2 SVGEGT. Trimming left V 5 bases short and J 9 bases short, with 14 bases between. The CDR3 has 13 amino acids.

The J gene is TRBJ2-3, the V gene TRBV20-1; perhaps D is TRBD1 or TRBD2 (5 bases each). The V end was cut by 3 bases, the J end by 2 bases, with 9 bases between. CDR1 is DFQATT, CDR2 SNEGSKA, per germline (reference sequence). The CDR3 covers 13 residues. For the CDR3, the DNA is TGCAGTGCTAGCGGGGCCCCCACAGATACGCAGTATTTT. This encodes CSASGAPTDTQYF.

This clonotype showed up just once. The genes are TRBV6-2 or TRBV6-3 and TRBJ2-1, with D perhaps matching TRBD1 or TRBD2 (5 bases each). V lost 6 bases and J 9 bases, leaving 15 bases between the germline ends. This CDR3 is built from 13 residues. Germline V lookup: CDR1 MNHEY, CDR2 SVGEGT. The DNA of the CDR3 is TGTGCCAGCAGATCCGGGACCTTTGGTGAGCAGTTCTTC. It encodes CASRSGTFGEQFF.

V and J are TRBV29-1 and TRBJ2-1; TRBD2 aligns across 10 bases. Germline CDR1 and CDR2: SQVTM and ANQGSEA. V lost 7 bases and J lost 8; bases outside the gene matches: 11. CDR3 length: 14 amino acids. The CDR3 region has the DNA TGCAGCGCCGTAATGTTAGGGACTAGCGATGAGCAGTTCTTC. Protein product: CSAVMLGTSDEQFF.

The chain couples TRBV20-1 to TRBJ2-7; 8 bases are a match to TRBD2. Germline V gives CDR1 DFQATT, CDR2 SNEGSKA (reference sequence). Losses at the gene ends were 3 bases for V and 3 bases for J; bases not matched to a gene: 7. The CDR3 length is 14 residues. Here the CDR3 reads CSAREDSGIYEQYF. CDR3 DNA: TGCAGTGCTAGGGAAGATAGCGGGATCTACGAGCAGTACTTC.

J is TRBJ2-7 and V is TRBV28; 7 nucleotides match TRBD1. Losses at the gene ends were 10 bases for V and 0 bases for J; bases not matched to a gene: 6. In germline, CDR1 is MDHEN, CDR2 SYDVKM. The CDR3 has 13 amino acids. The CDR3 reads CATSSGGSYEQYF. CDR3 DNA: TGTGCCACCTCGTCAGGGGGCTCCTACGAGCAGTACTTC. Together with reference TRBV28 and TRBJ2-7, the CDR3 gives the full variable domain: DVKVTQSSRYLVKRTGEKVFLECVQDMDHENMFWYRQDPGLGLRLIYFSYDVKMKEKGDIPEGYSVSREKKERFSLILESASTNQTSMYLCATSSGGSYEQYFGPGTRLTVT.

This clonotype was detected only a few times. One end of the junction does not line up with germline, which may come from a read error. The DNA for the CDR3 is TGTGCCTGCAGTGAATCGGCAGGGTCATCGCCCCAGCATTTT. Protein: CACSESAGSSPQHF. The J gene is TRBJ1-5, the V gene TRBV6-1, with D possibly being TRBD1 (5 bases). Germline lookup yields CDR1 MNHNS and CDR2 SASEGT. The CDR3 is 14 residues long.

The chain employs TRBV29-1 and TRBJ2-1; D is unresolved. V was cut by 5 bases and J by 5 bases, with 13 bases left in between. Germline CDR1 SQVTM, CDR2 ANQGSEA. The CDR3 runs 13 residues. The CDR3 sequence is CSVFIQLDNEQFF. As DNA, the CDR3 is TGCAGCGTTTTTATTCAGTTGGACAATGAGCAGTTCTTC.

The rearrangement joins TRBV9 to TRBJ2-3; TRBD2 agrees at 8 bases. Germline V gene sequence: CDR1 SGDLS, CDR2 YYNGEE. Trimming took 2 bases from V and 6 from J; bases not matched to a gene: 5. The CDR3 loop spans 14 amino acids. CDR3 DNA sequence: TGTGCCAGCAGCGTTAGCGGGACGTCGGATACGCAGTATTTT. It encodes CASSVSGTSDTQYF.

In nucleotides, the CDR3 is TGCAGCGTGCGGGAGTATCTGGATGAGCAGTTCTTC. Translating it yields CSVREYLDEQFF. The chain couples TRBV29-1 to TRBJ2-1; 7 nucleotides agree with TRBD2. CDR3 length: 12 amino acids. Germline CDR1 is SQVTM and CDR2 is ANQGSEA. The V and J ends lost 6 bases and 8 bases, in that order; junction bases with no gene match: 7.

The rearrangement joins TRBV20-1 to TRBJ1-2; no reliable D call. The CDR3 length is 13 residues. V shed 8 bases and J shed 3 bases, with 16 bases lying between them. Germline V gene lookup returns CDR1 DFQATT and CDR2 SNEGSKA (reference sequence). The CDR3 region has the DNA TGCAGTAGCACCGGACCCCCCGACTATGGCTACACCTTC. Protein sequence: CSSTGPPDYGYTF.

By sample share, this clonotype is large. This chain links TRBV7-6 with TRBJ2-1, with D possibly being TRBD1 (5 bases). V lost 1 base and J lost 4, with 8 bases in between. CDR1 and CDR2 (germline): SGHVS, FNYEAQ. This CDR3 spans 14 amino acids. CDR3 coding DNA: TGTGCCAGCAGCTTAGGGACACCTTACAATGAGCAGTTCTTC. Residues: CASSLGTPYNEQFF.

This chain connects TRBV29-1 to TRBJ1-5; possibly TRBD1 for D (5 bases). Germline CDR1 SQVTM, CDR2 ANQGSEA. V lost 3 bases and J 4 bases, leaving 10 bases between the germline ends. The CDR3 is 13 amino acids. CDR3 sequence reads: CSVDGGGNQPQHF. CDR3 bases: TGCAGCGTTGACGGCGGGGGGAATCAGCCCCAGCATTTT.

The chain employs TRBV27 and TRBJ1-2; 7 bases are a match to TRBD1. This CDR3 is 13 amino acids long. Germline loops: CDR1 MNHEY, CDR2 SMNVEV (reference sequence). CDR3 residues: CASRQGANYGYTF. The CDR3 nucleotides read TGTGCGAGCCGACAGGGAGCTAACTATGGCTACACCTTC.

This chain joins TRBV6-6 and TRBJ2-3, with 11 bases aligning to TRBD1. This CDR3 region has 16 residues. J gave up 2 bases and V 6 bases, and 7 bases lay outside the gene matches. Germline CDR1 reads MNHNY; CDR2 reads SVGAGI (reference sequence). The CDR3 reads CASSRPGQGDTDTQYF. Written as DNA, the CDR3 is TGTGCCAGCAGCCGTCCGGGACAGGGGGACACAGATACGCAGTATTTT.

Turning to this clonotype: This CDR3 is missing its conserved last phenylalanine or tryptophan, likely due to a read error. This rearrangement joins TRBV7-9 to TRBJ1-5; perhaps TRBD1 as D (5 bases). This CDR3 has 14 amino acids. The ends were cut back, 0 bases at V and 7 bases at J, with 10 bases in the middle. CDR1 SEHNR and CDR2 FQNEAQ come from the germline V gene (reference sequence). CDR3 in amino acids: CASSLAGQGQPQHL. The DNA for the CDR3 is TGTGCCAGCAGCTTAGCCGGACAAGGGCAGCCCCAGCATCTT.

The chain combines TRBV19 with TRBJ2-7; D gene unclear. The CDR3 extends over 13 amino acids. V lost 3 bases to trimming and J lost 3 bases, with 9 bases between them. Germline V gene data show CDR1 as LNHDA and CDR2 as SQIVND (reference sequence). In nucleotides, the CDR3 is TGTGCCAGTAGTATCAAGGTCAGCTACGAGCAGTACTTC. It yields the protein CASSIKVSYEQYF.

This clonotype was counted between two and nine times. The rearrangement joins TRBV29-1 to TRBJ2-3; D gene ambiguous. With 4 bases removed from V and 5 bases from J, the gap between germline ends came to 13 bases. This CDR3 is built from 13 residues. Germline V lookup: CDR1 SQVTM, CDR2 ANQGSEA. In DNA form, the CDR3 reads TGCAGCGTTGGGGCCTCGGGCGGAGATACGCAGTATTTT. Its protein product is CSVGASGGDTQYF.

In its sample, this clonotype was seen a few times. V and J are TRBV27 and TRBJ1-1, with D maybe TRBD1 (6 bases). Trimming stripped 5 bases from V and 4 bases from J, with 11 bases between. This CDR3 is 13 amino acids long. Germline-derived CDR1 and CDR2 are MNHEY and SMNVEV (reference sequence). CDR3 DNA sequence: TGTGCCAGCAGTCTACAGGGACCCACTGAAGCTTTCTTT. Protein product: CASSLQGPTEAFF.

The V gene is TRBV11-2, the J gene TRBJ2-5; a possible D gene is TRBD2 (6 bases). Between the trimmed V and J ends, which lost 5 bases and 2 bases, there was a span of 15 bases. The CDR3 totals 15 residues. Germline V gene lookup returns CDR1 SGHAT and CDR2 FQNNGV. CDR3 in DNA: TGTGCCAGCAGCCGTTGGCTCGGGAGTCAAGAGACCCAGTACTTC. Its translation is CASSRWLGSQETQYF.

About this clonotype: Germline and junction disagree at one end, which may indicate a read error. V gene TRBV5-8 combines with J gene TRBJ2-5; the D is unclear. CDR1 and CDR2 from the germline V gene are SGHTS and YDEGEE. The CDR3 spans 15 residues. The CDR3 coding sequence is TGTGCCAGCAACTTGGGTCTGCTCCACCAAGAGACCCAGTACTTC. It yields the protein CASNLGLLHQETQYF.